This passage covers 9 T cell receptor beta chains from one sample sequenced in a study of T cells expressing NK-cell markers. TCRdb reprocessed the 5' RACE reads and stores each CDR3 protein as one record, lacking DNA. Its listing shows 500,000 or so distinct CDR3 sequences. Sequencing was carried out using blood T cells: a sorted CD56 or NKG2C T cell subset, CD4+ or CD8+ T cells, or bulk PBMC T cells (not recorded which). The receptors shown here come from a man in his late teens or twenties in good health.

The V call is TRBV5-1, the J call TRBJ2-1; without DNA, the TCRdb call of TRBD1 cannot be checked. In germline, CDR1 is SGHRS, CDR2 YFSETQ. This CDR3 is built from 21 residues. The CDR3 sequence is CASSSPARTVQPQSSYNEQFF. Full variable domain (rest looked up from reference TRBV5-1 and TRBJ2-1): KAGVTQTPRYLIKTRGQQVTLSCSPISGHRSVSWYQQTPGQGLQFLFEYFSETQRNKGNFPGRFSGRQFSNSRSEMNVSTLELGDSALYLCASSSPARTVQPQSSYNEQFFGPGTRLTVL.

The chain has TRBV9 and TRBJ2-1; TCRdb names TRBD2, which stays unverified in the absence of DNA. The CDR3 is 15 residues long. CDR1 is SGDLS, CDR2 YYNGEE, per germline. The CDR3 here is CASSVTGGSMNEQFF. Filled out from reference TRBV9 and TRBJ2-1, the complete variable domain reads DSGVTQTPKHLITATGQRVTLRCSPRSGDLSVYWYQQSLDQGLQFLIQYYNGEERAKGNILERFSAQQFPDLHSELNLSSLELGDSALYFCASSVTGGSMNEQFFGPGTRLTVL.

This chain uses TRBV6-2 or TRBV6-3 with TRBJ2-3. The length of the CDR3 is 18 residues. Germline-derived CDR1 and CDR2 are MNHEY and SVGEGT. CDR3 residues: CASSYSSQTITSTDTQYF.

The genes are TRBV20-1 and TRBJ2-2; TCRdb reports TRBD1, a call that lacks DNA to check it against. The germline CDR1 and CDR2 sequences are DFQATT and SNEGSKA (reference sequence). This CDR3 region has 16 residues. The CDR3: CSAKGHRGTVPGELFF.

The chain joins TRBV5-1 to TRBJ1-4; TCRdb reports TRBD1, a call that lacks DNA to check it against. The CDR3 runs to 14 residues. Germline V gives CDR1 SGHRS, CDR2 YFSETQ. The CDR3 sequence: CASSKAGTAEKLFF.

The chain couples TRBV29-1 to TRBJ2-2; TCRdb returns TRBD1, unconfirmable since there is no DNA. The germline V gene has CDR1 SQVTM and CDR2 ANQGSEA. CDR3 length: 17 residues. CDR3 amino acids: CSVFGSRGQVNTGELFF.

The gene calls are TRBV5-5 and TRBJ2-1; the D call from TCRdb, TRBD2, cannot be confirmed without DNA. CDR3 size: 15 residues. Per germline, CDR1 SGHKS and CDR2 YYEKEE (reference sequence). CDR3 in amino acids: CASSPASGWYNEQFF.

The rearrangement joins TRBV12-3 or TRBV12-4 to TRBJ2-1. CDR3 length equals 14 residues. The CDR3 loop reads CASSHSDFYNEQFF.

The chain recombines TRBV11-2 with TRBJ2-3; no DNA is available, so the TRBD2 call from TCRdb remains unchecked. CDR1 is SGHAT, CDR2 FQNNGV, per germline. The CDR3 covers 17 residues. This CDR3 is CASSFLTSGYSTDTQYF.